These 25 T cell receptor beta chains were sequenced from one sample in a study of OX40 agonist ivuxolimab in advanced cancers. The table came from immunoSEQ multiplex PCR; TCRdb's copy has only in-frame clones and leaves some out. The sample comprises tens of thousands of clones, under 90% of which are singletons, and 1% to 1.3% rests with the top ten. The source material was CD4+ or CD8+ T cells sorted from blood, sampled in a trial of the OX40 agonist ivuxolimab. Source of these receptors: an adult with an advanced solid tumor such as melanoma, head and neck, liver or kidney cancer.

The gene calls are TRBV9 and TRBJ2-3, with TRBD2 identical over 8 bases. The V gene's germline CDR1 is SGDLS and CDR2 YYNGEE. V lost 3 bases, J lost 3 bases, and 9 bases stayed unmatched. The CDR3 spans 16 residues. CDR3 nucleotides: TGTGCCAGCAGCGCCCTAGCGGGTTCGGGGACAGATACGCAGTATTTT. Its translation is CASSALAGSGTDTQYF.

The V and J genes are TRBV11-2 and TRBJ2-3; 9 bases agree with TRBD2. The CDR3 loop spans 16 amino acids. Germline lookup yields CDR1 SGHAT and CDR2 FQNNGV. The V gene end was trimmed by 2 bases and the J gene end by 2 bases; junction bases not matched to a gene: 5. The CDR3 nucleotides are TGTGCCAGCAGCTTATTCCTAGCGGGGATCACAGATACGCAGTATTTT. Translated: CASSLFLAGITDTQYF.

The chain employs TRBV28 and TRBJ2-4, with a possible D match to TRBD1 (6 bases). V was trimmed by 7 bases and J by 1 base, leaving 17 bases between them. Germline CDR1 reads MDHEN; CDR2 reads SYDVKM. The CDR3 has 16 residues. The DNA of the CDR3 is TGTGCCAGCACCCCAGGGGTAGTTTTCGCCAAAAACATTCAGTACTTC. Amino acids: CASTPGVVFAKNIQYF.

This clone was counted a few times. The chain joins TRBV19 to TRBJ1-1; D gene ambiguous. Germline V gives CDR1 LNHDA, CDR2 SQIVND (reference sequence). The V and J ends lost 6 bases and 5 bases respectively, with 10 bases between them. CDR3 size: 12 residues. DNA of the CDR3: TGTGCCAGTAGAGACGTTGAGACTGAAGCTTTCTTT. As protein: CASRDVETEAFF.

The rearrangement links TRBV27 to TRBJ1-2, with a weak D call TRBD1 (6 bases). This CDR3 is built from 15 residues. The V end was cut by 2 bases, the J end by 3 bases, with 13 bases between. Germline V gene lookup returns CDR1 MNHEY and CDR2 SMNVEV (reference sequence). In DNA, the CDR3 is TGTGCCAGCAGTTTACGCTTTTCAGGGGACTATGGCTACACCTTC. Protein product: CASSLRFSGDYGYTF.

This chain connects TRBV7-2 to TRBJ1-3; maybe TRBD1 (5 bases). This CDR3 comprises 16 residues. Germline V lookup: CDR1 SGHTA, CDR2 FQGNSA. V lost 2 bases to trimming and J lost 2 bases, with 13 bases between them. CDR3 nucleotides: TGTGCCAGCAGCTTACAACACAGGCGGCCTGGAAACACCATATATTTT. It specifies CASSLQHRRPGNTIYF.

The CDR3 sequence is CASSFMGDYGYTF. CDR3 coding DNA: TGTGCCAGCAGCTTTATGGGGGACTATGGCTACACCTTC. J is TRBJ1-2 and V is TRBV5-4, with a tentative D call TRBD1 (5 bases). Germline CDR1 and CDR2: SGHNT and YYREEE (reference sequence). V was shortened by 2 bases and J by 3 bases, with 8 bases between the two germline ends. The CDR3 has 13 amino acids.

The CDR3: CASRRGSGGETQYF. The CDR3 DNA reads as TGTGCCAGCAGGCGAGGTAGCGGGGGGGAGACCCAGTACTTC. The V gene is TRBV6-1, the J gene TRBJ2-5, with 10 bases that match TRBD2. Per germline, CDR1 MNHNS and CDR2 SASEGT. The CDR3 is 14 residues long. V was clipped by 6 bases and J by 5 bases; unmatched bases: 6.

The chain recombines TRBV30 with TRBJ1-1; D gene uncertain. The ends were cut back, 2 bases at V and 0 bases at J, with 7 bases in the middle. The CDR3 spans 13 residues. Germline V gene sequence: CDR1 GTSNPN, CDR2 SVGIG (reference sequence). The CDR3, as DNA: TGTGCCTGGAGTAAGGGTATGAACACTGAAGCTTTCTTT. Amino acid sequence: CAWSKGMNTEAFF. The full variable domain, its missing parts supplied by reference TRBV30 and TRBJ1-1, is SQTIHQWPATLVQPVGSPLSLECTVEGTSNPNLYWYRQAAGRGLQLLFYSVGIGQISSEVPQNLSASRPQDRQFILSSKKLLLSDSGFYLCAWSKGMNTEAFFGQGTRLTVV.

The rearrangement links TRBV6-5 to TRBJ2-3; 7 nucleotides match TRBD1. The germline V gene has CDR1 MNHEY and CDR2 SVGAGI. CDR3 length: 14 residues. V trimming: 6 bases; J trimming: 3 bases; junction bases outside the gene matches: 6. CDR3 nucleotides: TGTGCCAGCAGGAGGGGCAGGGGGACAGATACGCAGTATTTT. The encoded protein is CASRRGRGTDTQYF.

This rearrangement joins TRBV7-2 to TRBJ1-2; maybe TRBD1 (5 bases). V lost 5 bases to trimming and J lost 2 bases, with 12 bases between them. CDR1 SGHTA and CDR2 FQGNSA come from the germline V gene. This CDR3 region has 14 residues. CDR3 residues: CASSPKGPNYGYTF. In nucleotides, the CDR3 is TGTGCCAGCAGCCCGAAGGGACCCAACTATGGCTACACCTTC.

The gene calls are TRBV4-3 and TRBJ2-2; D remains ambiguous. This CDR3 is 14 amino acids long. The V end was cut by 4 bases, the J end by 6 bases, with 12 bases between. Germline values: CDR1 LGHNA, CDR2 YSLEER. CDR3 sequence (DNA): TGCGCCAGCAGCCCTCCGCACGCGCCCGGGGAGCTGTTTTTT. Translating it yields CASSPPHAPGELFF.

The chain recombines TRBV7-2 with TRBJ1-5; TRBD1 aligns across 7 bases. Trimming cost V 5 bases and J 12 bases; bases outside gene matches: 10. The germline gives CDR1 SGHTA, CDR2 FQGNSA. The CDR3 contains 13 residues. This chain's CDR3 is CASSARRGENQHF. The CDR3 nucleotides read TGTGCCAGCAGCGCGCGCAGGGGGGAGAACCAGCATTTT.

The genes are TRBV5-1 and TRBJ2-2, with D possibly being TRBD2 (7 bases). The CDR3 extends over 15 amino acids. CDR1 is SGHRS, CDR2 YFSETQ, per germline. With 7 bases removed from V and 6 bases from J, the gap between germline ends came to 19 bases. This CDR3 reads CASGSGTMTSGELFF. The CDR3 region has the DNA TGCGCCAGCGGGAGCGGGACAATGACATCCGGGGAGCTGTTTTTT.

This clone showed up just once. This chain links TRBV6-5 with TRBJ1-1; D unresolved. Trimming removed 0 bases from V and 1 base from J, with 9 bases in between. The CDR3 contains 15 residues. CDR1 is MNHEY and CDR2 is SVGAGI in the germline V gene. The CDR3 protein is CASSYSAGANTEAFF. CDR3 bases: TGTGCCAGCAGTTACTCAGCAGGTGCGAACACTGAAGCTTTCTTT.

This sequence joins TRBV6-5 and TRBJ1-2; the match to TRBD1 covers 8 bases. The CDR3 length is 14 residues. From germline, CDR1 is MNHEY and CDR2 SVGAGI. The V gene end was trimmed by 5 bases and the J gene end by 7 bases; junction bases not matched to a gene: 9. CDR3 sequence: CASSELQGALGYTF. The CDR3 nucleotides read TGTGCCAGCAGTGAGCTCCAGGGGGCGCTTGGCTACACCTTC.

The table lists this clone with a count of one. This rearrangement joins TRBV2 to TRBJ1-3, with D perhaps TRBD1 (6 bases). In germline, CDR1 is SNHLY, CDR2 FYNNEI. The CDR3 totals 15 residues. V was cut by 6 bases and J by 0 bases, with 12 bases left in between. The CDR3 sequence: CASRRGGGSGNTIYF. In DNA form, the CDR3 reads TGTGCCAGCAGGAGGGGAGGGGGCTCTGGAAACACCATATATTTT.

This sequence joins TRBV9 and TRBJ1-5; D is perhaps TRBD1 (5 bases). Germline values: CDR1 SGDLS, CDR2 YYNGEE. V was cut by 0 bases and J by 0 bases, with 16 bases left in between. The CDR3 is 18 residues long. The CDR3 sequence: CASSVDRGRAVSNQPQHF. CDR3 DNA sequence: TGTGCCAGCAGCGTAGACCGGGGCCGGGCTGTTAGCAATCAGCCCCAGCATTTT.

CDR3 in DNA: TGTGCCAGCAGCGTGCGGCCGACCTCCGTGCTGTTTTTT. This gives the protein CASSVRPTSVLFF. V is TRBV9 and J is TRBJ1-4, with D unclear. Germline V gives CDR1 SGDLS, CDR2 YYNGEE. The CDR3 is 13 amino acids. V was shortened by 2 bases and J by 14 bases, with 16 bases between the two germline ends.

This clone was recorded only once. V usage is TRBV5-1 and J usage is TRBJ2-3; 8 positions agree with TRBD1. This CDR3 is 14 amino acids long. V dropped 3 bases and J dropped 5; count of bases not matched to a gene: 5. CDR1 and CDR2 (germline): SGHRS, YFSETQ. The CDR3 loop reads CASSYGQGKDTQYF. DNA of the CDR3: TGCGCCAGCAGCTACGGACAGGGAAAAGATACGCAGTATTTT.

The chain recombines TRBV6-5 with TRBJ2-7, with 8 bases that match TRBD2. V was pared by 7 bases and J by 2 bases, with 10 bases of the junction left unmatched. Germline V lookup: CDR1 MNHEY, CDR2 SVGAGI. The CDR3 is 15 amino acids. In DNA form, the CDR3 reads TGTGCCAGCAAGGCTGATAGCGGGGCCACCTACGAGCAGTACTTC. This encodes CASKADSGATYEQYF.

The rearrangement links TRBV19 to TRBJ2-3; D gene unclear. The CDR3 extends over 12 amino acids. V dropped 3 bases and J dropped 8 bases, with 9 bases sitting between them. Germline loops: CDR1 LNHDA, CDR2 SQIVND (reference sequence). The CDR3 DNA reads TGTGCCAGTAGTATCCCACCCGGTACGCAGTATTTT. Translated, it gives CASSIPPGTQYF.

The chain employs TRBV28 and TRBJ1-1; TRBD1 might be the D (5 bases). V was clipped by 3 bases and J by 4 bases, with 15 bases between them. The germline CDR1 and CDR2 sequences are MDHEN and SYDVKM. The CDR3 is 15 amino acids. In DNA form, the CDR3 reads TGTGCCAGCAGTTTTTGGAGCCGGGGGGTCACTGAAGCTTTCTTT. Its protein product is CASSFWSRGVTEAFF.

The CDR3 region is CASSPLTGALQETQYF. CDR3 coding DNA: TGTGCCAGCTCACCTCTTACCGGGGCCCTCCAAGAGACCCAGTACTTC. The rearrangement uses TRBV18 and TRBJ2-5, with D tentatively TRBD1 or TRBD2 (5 bases each). Germline CDR1 reads KGHSH; CDR2 reads LQKENI. Trimming removed 3 bases from V and 1 base from J, with 15 bases in between. This CDR3 is built from 16 residues. Full variable domain (remainder filled in from reference TRBV18 and TRBJ2-5): NAGVMQNPRHLVRRRGQEARLRCSPMKGHSHVYWYRQLPEEGLKFMVYLQKENIIDESGMPKERFSAEFPKEGPSILRIQQVVRGDSAAYFCASSPLTGALQETQYFGPGTRLLVL.

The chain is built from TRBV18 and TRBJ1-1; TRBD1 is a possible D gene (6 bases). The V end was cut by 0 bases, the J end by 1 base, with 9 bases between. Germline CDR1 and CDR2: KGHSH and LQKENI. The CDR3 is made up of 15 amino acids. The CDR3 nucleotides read TGTGCCAGCTCACCACCCGCAGGGGCGAACACTGAAGCTTTCTTT. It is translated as CASSPPAGANTEAFF.